What follows are 18 T cell receptor beta chains derived from one specimen sequenced in a study of T cell responses to AZD1222 COVID-19 vaccine. Clones were read by immunoSEQ multiplex PCR, and TCRdb kept only the in-frame ones, dropping some. The table lists over 100,000 clones, roughly 89% of them singletons, with around 12% in the top ten. Material: peripheral blood, obtained on day 0 of AZD1222 vaccination. The receptors come from an adult in good health.

This clone appeared once. The gene calls are TRBV7-9 and TRBJ2-3; 13 nucleotides match TRBD2. Germline CDR1 SEHNR, CDR2 FQNEAQ (reference sequence). The CDR3 consists of 15 residues. Trimming cost V 5 bases and J 4 bases; bases outside gene matches: 3. The CDR3 protein is CASSPTSGGSDTQYF. CDR3 DNA: TGTGCCAGCAGCCCGACTAGCGGGGGGTCAGATACGCAGTATTTT.

The rearrangement links TRBV28 to TRBJ1-4; the D is unclear. Deletions cut 5 bases from V and 8 bases from J, with 15 bases between. Looked up from germline, CDR1 is MDHEN and CDR2 is SYDVKM. This CDR3 comprises 14 residues. The CDR3 is CASSTPALGEKLFF. CDR3 coding DNA: TGTGCCAGCAGTACCCCAGCCCTGGGGGAAAAACTGTTTTTT.

The rearrangement links TRBV5-8 to TRBJ1-6; 11 bases fit TRBD1. V lost 4 bases to trimming and J lost 9 bases; unmatched junction nucleotides: 3. In germline, CDR1 is SGHTS, CDR2 YDEGEE. This CDR3 comprises 14 residues. DNA for the CDR3: TGTGCCAGCAGCGGGACAGGGGGTTTTTCACCCCTCCACTTT. This sequence encodes CASSGTGGFSPLHF.

The chain recombines TRBV5-6 with TRBJ1-2; a possible D gene is TRBD1 (5 bases). CDR3 length: 15 residues. The germline V gene encodes CDR1 SGHDT and CDR2 YYEEEE. With 4 bases removed from V and 3 bases from J, the gap between germline ends came to 16 bases. The CDR3 nucleotides are TGTGCCAGCAGCGCCGGAGTAGCAGGGTACTATGGCTACACCTTC. This codes for CASSAGVAGYYGYTF.

The genes are TRBV11-3 and TRBJ2-7; D perhaps matches TRBD1 (6 bases). CDR1 and CDR2 from the germline V gene are SGHNT and YENEEA. With 3 bases removed from V and 5 bases from J, the gap between germline ends came to 8 bases. The CDR3 is 12 residues long. In DNA form, the CDR3 reads TGTGCCAGCAGCTTGACAGGTGACGAGCAGTACTTC. Protein product: CASSLTGDEQYF.

The chain carries TRBV6-6 and TRBJ1-6; D unclear. Trimming removed 3 bases at V and 7 bases at J, with 4 bases between. The CDR3 contains 12 residues. Germline lookup yields CDR1 MNHNY and CDR2 SVGAGI (reference sequence). This CDR3 is CASSYGNSPLHF. CDR3 nucleotide sequence: TGTGCCAGCAGTTATGGCAATTCACCCCTCCACTTT.

The chain joins TRBV6-4 to TRBJ2-7; a weak D match, TRBD1 (6 bases). This CDR3 is built from 13 residues. Trimming stripped 5 bases from V and 5 bases from J, with 13 bases between. Germline CDR1 MRHNA, CDR2 SNTAGT. CDR3 amino acids: CASSNPGVNEQYF. CDR3 bases: TGTGCCAGCAGTAATCCAGGGGTGAACGAGCAGTACTTC.

The V gene is TRBV19, the J gene TRBJ1-5; 7 positions match TRBD1. CDR1 is LNHDA, CDR2 SQIVND, per germline (reference sequence). V lost 1 base, J lost 6 bases, and 6 bases stayed unmatched. This CDR3 has 15 amino acids. Here the CDR3 DNA reads TGTGCCAGTAGTATAGTTTCCAGGGGGGTTCAGCCCCAGCATTTT. Translating it yields CASSIVSRGVQPQHF.

The chain has TRBV5-1 and TRBJ2-5; D tentatively reads TRBD1 or TRBD2 (5 bases each). This CDR3 contains 13 residues. CDR1 and CDR2 (germline): SGHRS, YFSETQ. V was trimmed by 1 base and J by 5 bases, leaving 9 bases between them. The CDR3 DNA sequence: TGCGCCAGCAGCTTGACGGGGCGGGAGACCCAGTACTTC. Translation gives CASSLTGRETQYF.

The V and J genes are TRBV5-1 and TRBJ2-1; 13 bases match TRBD2. CDR1 and CDR2 from the germline V gene are SGHRS and YFSETQ. The CDR3 runs 14 residues. Trimming removed 8 bases from V and 11 bases from J; junction bases left unmatched: 10. The CDR3 DNA follows: TGCGCCAGTACGACTAGCGGGAGGAAAGGCAAGCAGTTCTTC. Protein product: CASTTSGRKGKQFF.

V is TRBV28 and J is TRBJ2-7, with TRBD1 as a possible D gene (6 bases). Per the germline V gene, CDR1 is MDHEN and CDR2 is SYDVKM. Trimming removed 3 bases from V and 9 bases from J, with 15 bases in between. CDR3 size: 13 residues. CDR3 in amino acids: CASSLVGAGVQYF. In DNA, the CDR3 is TGTGCCAGCAGTTTGGTGGGGGCAGGGGTGCAGTACTTC.

This clone was detected once. The V gene is TRBV28, the J gene TRBJ2-1; 8 bases are a match to TRBD1. V lost 5 bases and J lost 6; bases outside the gene matches: 12. Germline V gene data show CDR1 as MDHEN and CDR2 as SYDVKM. The CDR3 is made up of 16 amino acids. The CDR3 loop is CASSPTDRVSLNEQFF. DNA for the CDR3: TGTGCCAGCAGTCCCACGGACAGGGTGAGTCTCAATGAGCAGTTCTTC.

The chain employs TRBV7-9 and TRBJ1-5, with D possibly TRBD1 on 6 matching bases. Germline values: CDR1 SEHNR, CDR2 FQNEAQ (reference sequence). The CDR3 covers 15 residues. V was clipped by 3 bases and J by 1 base, with 10 bases between them. CDR3 amino acids: CASSLGGLSNQPQHF. The CDR3 bases are TGTGCCAGCAGCTTGGGGGGCCTGAGCAATCAGCCCCAGCATTTT.

V and J are TRBV6-4 and TRBJ1-5; D gene unclear. Germline CDR1 and CDR2: MRHNA and SNTAGT. V shed 5 bases and J shed 6 bases, with 11 bases lying between them. This CDR3 is built from 13 residues. The chain's CDR3 is CASSLEFGQPQHF. The CDR3 DNA reads as TGTGCCAGCAGTTTGGAATTCGGTCAGCCCCAGCATTTT.

In DNA form, the CDR3 reads TGTGCCAGCAGCCAAGTGGCGGGGGTAAATAATTCACCCCTCCACTTT. Translated: CASSQVAGVNNSPLHF. J is TRBJ1-6 and V is TRBV14; D may be TRBD1 (5 bases). CDR3 length: 16 amino acids. Per germline, CDR1 SGHDN and CDR2 FVKESK. Trimming removed 1 base from V and 5 bases from J, with 12 bases in between.

The chain has TRBV28 and TRBJ1-5, with a possible D match to TRBD1 (5 bases). The CDR3 loop spans 15 amino acids. V was trimmed by 5 bases and J by 3 bases, leaving 14 bases between them. Germline V gives CDR1 MDHEN, CDR2 SYDVKM. CDR3 loop: CASSPGGEDNQPQHF. The CDR3 DNA reads as TGTGCCAGCAGTCCCGGGGGGGAAGACAATCAGCCCCAGCATTTT.

As regards this clone: The junction shows a germline mismatch at one end, possibly a read error. The V and J genes are TRBV4-2 and TRBJ2-5; 7 bases align to TRBD2. CDR1 is LGHNA, CDR2 YNFKEQ, per germline. CDR3 length: 17 amino acids. CDR3 DNA sequence: TGTGCCAGCAGCCAAGGAGCGGGGTTGGATTACCAAAAGACCCAGTACTTC. Translating gives CASSQGAGLDYQKTQYF.

The chain links TRBV18 to TRBJ1-2; 8 bases agree with TRBD1. The CDR3 extends over 14 amino acids. V lost 3 bases and J lost 11; bases outside the gene matches: 11. Germline V gene data show CDR1 as KGHSH and CDR2 as LQKENI. The CDR3 sequence is CASSPEGLQGVYTF. As DNA, the CDR3 is TGTGCCAGCTCACCGGAGGGATTACAGGGGGTTTACACCTTC. Full variable domain (rest looked up from reference TRBV18 and TRBJ1-2): NAGVMQNPRHLVRRRGQEARLRCSPMKGHSHVYWYRQLPEEGLKFMVYLQKENIIDESGMPKERFSAEFPKEGPSILRIQQVVRGDSAAYFCASSPEGLQGVYTFGSGTRLTVV.